A single sample gave rise to the 5 T cell receptor beta chains below, sequenced in a study of T cells in Graves' hyperthyroidism and ophthalmopathy. From RNA transcripts, TCR beta CDR3 regions were amplified. RT-PCR in the first round (using the HTBI primer set) targeted the TCR CDR3. TCRdb re-called the multiplex PCR reads with MiXCR, one entry per CDR3 protein. Of 600,000 to 750,000 distinct CDR3 sequences listed, about 18% are singletons. Sequenced input: blood. These receptors were taken from a man aged 50 or older with Graves' hyperthyroidism.

This clonotype has more than one count but fewer than ten. A read error may explain this, as a much larger clone is one base away. The chain joins TRBV28 to TRBJ2-7; TRBD1 agrees at 7 bases. J was trimmed by 4 bases and V by 5 bases; bases with no gene match: 11. Germline V gene data show CDR1 as MDHEN and CDR2 as SYDVKM. This CDR3 region has 15 residues. The CDR3 region has the DNA TGTGCCAGCAGTCTGACAGGGTTATTCAAGTACGAGCAGTACTTC. The encoded protein is CASSLTGLFKYEQYF.

V gene TRBV5-1 combines with J gene TRBJ2-3, with D uncertain. The CDR3 sequence is 14 residues long. Germline V gene sequence: CDR1 SGHRS, CDR2 YFSETQ. Trimming shortened V by 3 bases and J by 2 bases, and 10 bases separated the two germline ends. The DNA of the CDR3 is TGCGCCAGCAGCTCCCAGGAGACCACAGATACGCAGTATTTT. It codes for CASSSQETTDTQYF.

This clonotype has only a few counts. This chain links TRBV5-5 with TRBJ2-1; D ambiguous. Germline V gives CDR1 SGHKS, CDR2 YYEKEE (reference sequence). The V gene lost 1 base and the J gene lost 0 bases, with 8 bases spanning the gap. CDR3 length: 15 residues. DNA of the CDR3: TGTGCCAGCAGCTTGTCCAGGAGCTCCTACAATGAGCAGTTCTTC. This gives the protein CASSLSRSSYNEQFF.

The rearrangement joins TRBV7-9 to TRBJ1-2, with D tentatively TRBD1 (6 bases). The CDR3 contains 14 residues. Germline V lookup: CDR1 SEHNR, CDR2 FQNEAQ (reference sequence). Trimming took off 0 bases at V and 8 bases at J, with 13 bases between the two ends. The CDR3 DNA follows: TGTGCCAGCAGCTTAGCGGAGGGGGGGAAAGGCTACACCTTC. Translated: CASSLAEGGKGYTF.

This clonotype was seen more than once but under ten times. The genes are TRBV6-1 and TRBJ1-5; no firm D call. Germline lookup yields CDR1 MNHNS and CDR2 SASEGT. This CDR3 has 14 amino acids. The V and J ends lost 2 bases and 11 bases respectively, with 16 bases between them. As DNA, the CDR3 is TGTGCCAGCAGTGAATCACTTTTTGATAGGACCCAGCATTTT. This gives the protein CASSESLFDRTQHF.